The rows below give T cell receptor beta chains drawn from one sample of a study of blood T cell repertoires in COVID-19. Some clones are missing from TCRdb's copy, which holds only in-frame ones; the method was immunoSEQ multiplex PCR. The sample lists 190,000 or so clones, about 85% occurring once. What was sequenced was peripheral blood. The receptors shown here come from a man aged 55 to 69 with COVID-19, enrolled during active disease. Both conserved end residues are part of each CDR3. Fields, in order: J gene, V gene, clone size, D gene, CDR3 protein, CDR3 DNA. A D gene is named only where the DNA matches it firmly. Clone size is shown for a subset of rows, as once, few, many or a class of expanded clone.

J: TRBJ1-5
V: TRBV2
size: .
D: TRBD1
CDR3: CASAGTGGDQPQHF
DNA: TGTGCCAGCGCCGGGACAGGGGGCGATCAGCCCCAGCATTTT

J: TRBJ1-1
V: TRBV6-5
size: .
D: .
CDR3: CASSYSKLMNTEAFF
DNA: TGTGCCAGCAGTTACTCGAAGCTAATGAACACTGAAGCTTTCTTT

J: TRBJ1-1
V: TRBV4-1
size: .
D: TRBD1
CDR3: CASSQRQGGTEAFF
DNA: TGCGCCAGCAGCCAAAGACAGGGAGGCACTGAAGCTTTCTTT

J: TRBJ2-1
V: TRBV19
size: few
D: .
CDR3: CASSYARGLDEQFF
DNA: TGTGCCAGTAGCTATGCCCGGGGGTTGGATGAGCAGTTCTTC

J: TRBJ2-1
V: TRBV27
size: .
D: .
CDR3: CASSFRGRTYNEQFF
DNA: TGTGCCAGCAGTTTTCGTGGACGGACTTACAATGAGCAGTTCTTC

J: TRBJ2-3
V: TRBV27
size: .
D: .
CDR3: CASWGGTDTQYF
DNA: TGTGCCTCTTGGGGGGGCACAGATACGCAGTATTTT

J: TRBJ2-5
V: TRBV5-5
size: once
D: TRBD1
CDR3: CASSSRQGAGQETQYF
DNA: TGTGCCAGCAGCTCCCGACAGGGGGCGGGACAAGAGACCCAGTACTTC

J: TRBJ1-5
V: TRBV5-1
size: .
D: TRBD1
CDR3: CASSSGQGDQPQHF
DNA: TGCGCCAGCAGCTCTGGACAGGGTGATCAGCCCCAGCATTTT

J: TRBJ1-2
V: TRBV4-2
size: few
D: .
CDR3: CASSPGDANYGYTF
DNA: TGTGCCAGCAGTCCAGGGGATGCTAACTATGGCTACACCTTC

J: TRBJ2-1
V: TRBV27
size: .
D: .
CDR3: CASSEIRSYNEQFF
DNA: TGTGCCAGCAGCGAGATAAGATCCTACAATGAGCAGTTCTTC

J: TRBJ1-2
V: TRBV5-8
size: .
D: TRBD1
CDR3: CASTPRVGQGHGYTF
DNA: TGTGCCAGCACCCCCCGCGTCGGACAGGGGCATGGCTACACCTTC

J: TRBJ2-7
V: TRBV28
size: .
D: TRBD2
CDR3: CASSPYSGRLYF
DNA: TGTGCCAGCAGTCCCTATAGCGGGAGGCTGTACTTC

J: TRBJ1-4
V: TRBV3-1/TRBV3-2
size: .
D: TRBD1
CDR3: CASSRGQGLSNEKLFF
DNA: TGTGCCAGCAGCAGGGGACAGGGGCTCTCTAATGAAAAACTGTTTTTT

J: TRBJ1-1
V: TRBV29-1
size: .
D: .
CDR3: CSVERRGLGNTEAFF
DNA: TGCAGCGTTGAGAGGCGGGGATTAGGGAACACTGAAGCTTTCTTT

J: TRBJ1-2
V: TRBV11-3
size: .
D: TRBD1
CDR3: CASSKDRGYGYTF
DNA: TGTGCCAGCAGCAAAGACAGGGGCTATGGCTACACCTTC

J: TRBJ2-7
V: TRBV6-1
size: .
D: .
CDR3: CASSEIAGSSYEQYF
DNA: TGTGCCAGCAGTGAAATTGCGGGGAGCTCCTACGAGCAGTACTTC